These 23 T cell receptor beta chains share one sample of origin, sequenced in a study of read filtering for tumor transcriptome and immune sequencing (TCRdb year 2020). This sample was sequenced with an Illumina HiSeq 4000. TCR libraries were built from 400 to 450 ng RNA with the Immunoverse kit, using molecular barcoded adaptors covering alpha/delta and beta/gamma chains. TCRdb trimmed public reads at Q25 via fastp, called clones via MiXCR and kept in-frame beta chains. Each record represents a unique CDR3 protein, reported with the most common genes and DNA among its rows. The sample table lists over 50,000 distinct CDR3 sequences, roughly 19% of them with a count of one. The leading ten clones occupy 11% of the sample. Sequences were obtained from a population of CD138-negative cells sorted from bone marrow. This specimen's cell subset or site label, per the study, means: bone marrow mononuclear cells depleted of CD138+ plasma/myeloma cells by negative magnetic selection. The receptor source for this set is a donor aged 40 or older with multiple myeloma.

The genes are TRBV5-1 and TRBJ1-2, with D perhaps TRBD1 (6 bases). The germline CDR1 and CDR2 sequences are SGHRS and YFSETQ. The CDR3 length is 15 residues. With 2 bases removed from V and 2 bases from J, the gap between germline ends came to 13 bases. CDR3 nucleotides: TGCGCCAGCAGCTTAATACAGACAGGCAACTATGGCTACACCTTC. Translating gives CASSLIQTGNYGYTF.

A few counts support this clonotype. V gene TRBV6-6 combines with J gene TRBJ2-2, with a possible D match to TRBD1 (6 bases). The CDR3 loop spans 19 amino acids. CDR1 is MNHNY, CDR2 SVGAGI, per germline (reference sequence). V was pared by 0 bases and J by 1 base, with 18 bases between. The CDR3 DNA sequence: TGTGCCAGCAGTTACTCGGGTCTGGGGGCCCTAGAGAACACCGGGGAGCTGTTTTTT. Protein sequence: CASSYSGLGALENTGELFF.

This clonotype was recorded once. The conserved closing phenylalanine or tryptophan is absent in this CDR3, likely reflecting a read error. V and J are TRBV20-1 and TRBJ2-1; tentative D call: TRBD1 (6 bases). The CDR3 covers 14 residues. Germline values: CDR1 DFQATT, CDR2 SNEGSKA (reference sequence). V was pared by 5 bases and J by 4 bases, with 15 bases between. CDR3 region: CSAPRDTRYNEQFL. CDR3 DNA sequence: TGCAGTGCTCCCCGGGACACCCGTTACAATGAGCAGTTCCTC.

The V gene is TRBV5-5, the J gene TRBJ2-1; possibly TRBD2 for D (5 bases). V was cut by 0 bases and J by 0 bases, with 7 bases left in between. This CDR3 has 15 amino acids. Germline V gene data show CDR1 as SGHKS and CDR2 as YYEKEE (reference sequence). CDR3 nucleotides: TGTGCCAGCAGCTTGGAGCGGAGCTCCTACAATGAGCAGTTCTTC. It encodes CASSLERSSYNEQFF.

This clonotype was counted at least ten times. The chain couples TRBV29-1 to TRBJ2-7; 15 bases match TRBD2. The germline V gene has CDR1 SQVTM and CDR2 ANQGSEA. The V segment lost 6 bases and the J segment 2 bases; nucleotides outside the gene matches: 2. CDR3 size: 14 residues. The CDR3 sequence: CSVGLAGGPYEQYF. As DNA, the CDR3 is TGCAGCGTCGGACTAGCGGGAGGGCCCTACGAGCAGTACTTC.

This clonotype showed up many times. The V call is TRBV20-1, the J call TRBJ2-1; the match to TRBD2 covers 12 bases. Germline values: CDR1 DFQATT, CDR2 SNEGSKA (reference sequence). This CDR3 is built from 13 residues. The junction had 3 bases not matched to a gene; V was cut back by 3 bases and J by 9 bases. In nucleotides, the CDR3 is TGCAGTGCTAGCCTACTAGCGGGGGGTGAGCAGTTCTTC. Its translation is CSASLLAGGEQFF.

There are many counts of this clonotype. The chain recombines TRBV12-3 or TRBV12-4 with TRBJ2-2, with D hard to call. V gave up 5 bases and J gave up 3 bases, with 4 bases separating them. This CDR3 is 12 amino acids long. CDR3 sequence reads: CASSPDTGELFF. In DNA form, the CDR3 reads TGTGCCAGCAGTCCCGACACCGGGGAGCTGTTTTTT.

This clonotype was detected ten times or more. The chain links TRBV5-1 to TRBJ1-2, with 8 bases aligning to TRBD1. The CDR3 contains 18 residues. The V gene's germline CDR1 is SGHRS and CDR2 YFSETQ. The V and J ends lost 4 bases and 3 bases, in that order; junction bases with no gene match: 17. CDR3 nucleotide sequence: TGCGCCAGCAGCGTCAACCGCCCGACAGGGGAAAAGGACTATGGCTACACCTTC. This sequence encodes CASSVNRPTGEKDYGYTF.

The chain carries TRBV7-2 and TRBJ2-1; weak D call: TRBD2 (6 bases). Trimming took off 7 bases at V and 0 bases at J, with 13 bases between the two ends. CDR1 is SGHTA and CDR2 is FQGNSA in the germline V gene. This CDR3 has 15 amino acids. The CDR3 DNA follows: TGTGCCAGCACCCCCGGCGGGATCTCCTACAATGAGCAGTTCTTC. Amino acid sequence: CASTPGGISYNEQFF.

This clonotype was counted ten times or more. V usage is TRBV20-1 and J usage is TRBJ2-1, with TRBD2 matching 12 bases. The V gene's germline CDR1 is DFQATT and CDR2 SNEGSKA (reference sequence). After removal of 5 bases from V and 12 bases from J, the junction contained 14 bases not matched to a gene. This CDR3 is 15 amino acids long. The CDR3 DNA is TGCAGTGCTCCGTCCGGGACTAGCGGGTATGGCGGGCAGTTCTTC. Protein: CSAPSGTSGYGGQFF.

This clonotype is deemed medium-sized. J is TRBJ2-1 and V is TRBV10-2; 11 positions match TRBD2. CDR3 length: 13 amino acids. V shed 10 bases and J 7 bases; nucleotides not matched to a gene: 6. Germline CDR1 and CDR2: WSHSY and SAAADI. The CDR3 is CATGLAVSNEQFF. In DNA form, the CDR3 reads TGCGCCACGGGACTAGCGGTCTCTAATGAGCAGTTCTTC.

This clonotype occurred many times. In DNA, the CDR3 is TGTGCCAGCAGCCCCGGGATTTCCTACGAGCAGTACTTC. This encodes CASSPGISYEQYF. The chain uses TRBV13 and TRBJ2-7; maybe TRBD2 (5 bases). Deletions cut 5 bases from V and 1 base from J, with 9 bases between. Looked up from germline, CDR1 is PRHDT and CDR2 is FYEKMQ (reference sequence). This CDR3 region has 13 residues.

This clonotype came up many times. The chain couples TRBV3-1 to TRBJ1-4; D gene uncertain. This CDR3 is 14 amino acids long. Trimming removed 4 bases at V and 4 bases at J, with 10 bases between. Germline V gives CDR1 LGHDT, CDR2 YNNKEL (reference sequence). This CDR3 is CASSPEVLNEKLFF. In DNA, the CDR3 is TGTGCCAGCAGCCCCGAAGTCCTTAATGAAAAACTGTTTTTT.

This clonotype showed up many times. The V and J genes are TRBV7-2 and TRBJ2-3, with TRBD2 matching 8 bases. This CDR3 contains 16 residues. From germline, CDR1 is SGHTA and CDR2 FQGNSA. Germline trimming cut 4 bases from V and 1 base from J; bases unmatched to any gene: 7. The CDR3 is CASSSQRGTRTDTQYF. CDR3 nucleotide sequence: TGTGCCAGCAGCTCCCAGCGGGGGACCCGCACAGATACGCAGTATTTT.

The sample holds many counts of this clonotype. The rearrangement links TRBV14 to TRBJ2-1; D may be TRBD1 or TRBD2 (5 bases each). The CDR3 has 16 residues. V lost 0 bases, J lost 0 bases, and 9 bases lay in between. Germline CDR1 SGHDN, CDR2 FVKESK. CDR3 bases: TGTGCCAGCAGCCAAGAGGCAGGGACCTCCTACAATGAGCAGTTCTTC. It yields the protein CASSQEAGTSYNEQFF.

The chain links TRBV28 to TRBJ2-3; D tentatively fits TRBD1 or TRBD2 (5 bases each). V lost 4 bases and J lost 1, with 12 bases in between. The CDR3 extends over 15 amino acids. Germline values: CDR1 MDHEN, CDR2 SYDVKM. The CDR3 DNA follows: TGTGCCAGCAGTTCAAGAGGGACGGGCACAGATACGCAGTATTTT. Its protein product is CASSSRGTGTDTQYF. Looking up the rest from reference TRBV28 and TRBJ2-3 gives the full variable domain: DVKVTQSSRYLVKRTGEKVFLECVQDMDHENMFWYRQDPGLGLRLIYFSYDVKMKEKGDIPEGYSVSREKKERFSLILESASTNQTSMYLCASSSRGTGTDTQYFGPGTRLTVL.

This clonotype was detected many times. The CDR3 spells CAIQGVLHQPQHF. The CDR3 nucleotides are TGTGCCATCCAGGGAGTACTTCATCAGCCCCAGCATTTT. This chain links TRBV6-1 with TRBJ1-5; TRBD1 is a possible D gene (5 bases). This CDR3 comprises 13 residues. Germline values: CDR1 MNHNS, CDR2 SASEGT. Trimming removed 10 bases from V and 5 bases from J, with 15 bases in between.

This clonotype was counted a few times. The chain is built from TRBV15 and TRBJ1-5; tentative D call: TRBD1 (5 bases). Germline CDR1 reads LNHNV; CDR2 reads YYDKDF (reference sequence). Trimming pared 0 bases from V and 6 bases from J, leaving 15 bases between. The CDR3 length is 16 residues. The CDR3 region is CATSRDRRGGTQPQHF. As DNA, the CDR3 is TGTGCCACCAGCAGAGATCGGCGCGGGGGAACTCAGCCCCAGCATTTT.

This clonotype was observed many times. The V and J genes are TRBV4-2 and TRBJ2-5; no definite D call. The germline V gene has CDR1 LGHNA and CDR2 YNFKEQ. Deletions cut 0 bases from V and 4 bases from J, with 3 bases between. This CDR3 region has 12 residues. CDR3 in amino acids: CASSQEGETQYF. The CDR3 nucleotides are TGTGCCAGCAGCCAAGAGGGAGAGACCCAGTACTTC.

CDR3 residues: CASSYSLPGQGFSYEQYF. For the CDR3, the DNA is TGTGCCAGCAGTTACTCTCTTCCAGGACAGGGTTTCTCCTACGAGCAGTACTTC. The chain couples TRBV6-5 to TRBJ2-7; 8 nucleotides align to TRBD1. Trimming removed 0 bases from V and 0 bases from J; junction bases left unmatched: 10. Germline V gene sequence: CDR1 MNHEY, CDR2 SVGAGI. This CDR3 has 18 amino acids.

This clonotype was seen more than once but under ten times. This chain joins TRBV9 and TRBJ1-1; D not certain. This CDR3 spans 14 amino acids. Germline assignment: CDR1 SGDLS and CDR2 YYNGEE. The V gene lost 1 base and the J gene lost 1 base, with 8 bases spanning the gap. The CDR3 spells CASSVSGRNTEAFF. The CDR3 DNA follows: TGTGCCAGCAGCGTAAGTGGAAGGAACACTGAAGCTTTCTTT.

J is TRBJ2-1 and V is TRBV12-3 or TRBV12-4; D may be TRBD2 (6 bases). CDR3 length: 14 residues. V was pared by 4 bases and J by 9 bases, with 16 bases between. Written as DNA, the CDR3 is TGTGCCAGCAGTTGGTCGGGGGTTAATCCTGAGCAGTTCTTC. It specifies CASSWSGVNPEQFF.

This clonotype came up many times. The CDR3: CASTGGPPTDTQYF. The CDR3, as DNA: TGCGCCAGCACGGGGGGTCCCCCCACAGATACGCAGTATTTT. The rearrangement joins TRBV5-1 to TRBJ2-3; 7 bases line up with TRBD2. The CDR3 runs to 14 residues. Trimming at V came to 6 bases and at J to 2 bases, leaving 6 bases not matched to a gene. CDR1 is SGHRS and CDR2 is YFSETQ in the germline V gene.